Here is one TCR beta chain with its context. It lacks a known antigen. This clone may be a read error of a much larger clone one base away. Reading the germline V gene (reference sequence) gives CDR1 DFQATT and CDR2 SNEGSKA. Inclusive of the bounding cysteine and phenylalanine, the CDR3 is 15 residues long. CDR3 DNA only is kept here, 45 bases in frame from base 1. This sample stems from a study of Graves' ophthalmopathy and Graves' hyperthyroidism (dated by TCRdb to the late 2010s). Broadly, across the study: Hyperthyroidism was defined as stable when no progression to ophthalmopathy occurred within 18 months of follow-up. In total, approximately 140 blood samples were TCR-sequenced: 40 to 45 ophthalmopathy, over 70 hyperthyroidism and some 17 hyperthyroidism-to-ophthalmopathy patients. An independent validation cohort comprised some 19 hyperthyroidism patients and over 15 patients who later progressed from hyperthyroidism to ophthalmopathy. To explore V-J signatures that distinguish ophthalmopathy from hyperthyroidism, a discovery set of about a hundred patients was enrolled, made up of 43 with ophthalmopathy and fewer than 60 with stable hyperthyroidism. After sampling, hyperthyroidism patients received methimazole starting at 30 mg daily, and ophthalmopathy patients received high-dose intravenous methylprednisolone. T-cell repertoires of thyroid tissue and blood were compared in a handful of hyperthyroidism patients. The study used signatures of the TCR beta repertoire to tell Graves' ophthalmopathy apart from Graves' hyperthyroidism and to predict which patients would progress to ophthalmopathy.

TCR beta CDR3 regions were amplified from RNA transcripts for repertoire sequencing. HTBI primers and the Qiagen OneStep RT-PCR kit were used in a first-round RT-PCR, which was followed by a second-round multiplex PCR, size selection and purification. Libraries were sequenced paired-end with 100 bp reads on an Illumina HiSeq2000. Regarding the original processing steps: SOAPnuke was used to process the reads, removing any read that contained adapters or uncalled bases, had a mean Phred below 15, or lacked an exact match to the constant primer or identifier. High-quality paired reads were merged with COPE v1.2.5. Clonotypes were defined as unique nucleotide sequences and were aligned to IMGT TRB V, D and J references using MiTCR v1.1. The analysis was limited to V-J combinations with a frequency above 0.0001, which together covered about 99% of repertoires. For each V-J combination, a TCR clonal expansion and chaos score was defined as the ratio of F50 clonal expansion to chaos observed in the TCRdist matrix. Welch's t-statistics and random forest were used to reduce the features to approximately 13 V-J combinations, which were then used as input to a naive Bayes classifier. The Morisita-Horn index was used to measure how similar the thyroid and blood repertoires were. TCRdb ran its own pipeline on the public reads, namely fastp trimming at Q25 and MiXCR clone calling, and kept in-frame beta chains. Rows matching on CDR3 protein sequence are summarized as one entry with the most common DNA and genes. TCRdb assigned the V and J calls; the authors' analysis was not used. The sample table lists about 1.1 million distinct CDR3 sequences, about 40% of them with a count of one. Around 10% of the sample rests with the top ten.

General study outcomes and caveats: In validation, the model predicted ophthalmopathy progression with about 71% sensitivity and 72.22% specificity; 12 predicted patients were CT-confirmed with GO in a median of around 6 months. In cross-validation, the 13-signature model distinguished ophthalmopathy from stable hyperthyroidism with roughly 90% sensitivity and around 81% specificity, and in the test set the corresponding values were approximately 80% and 68%. Sample size was not predetermined statistically, and investigators were not blinded to group allocation. Most expanded thyroid clonotypes with a frequency above 0.001 also appeared in blood, which suggests that blood repertoires may reflect the immune response in the thyroid.

The hyperthyroidism patients were 18 to 65 years old and newly diagnosed, with a disease duration of less than 2 months. Patients with other autoimmune diseases, uncontrolled infections, pregnancy or lactation were excluded from the study. Clinical symptoms, serum thyroxine, TRAb, thyroid ultrasound and orbital computed tomography were used for diagnosis. Total RNA was extracted with Trizol reagent and quality-checked on an Agilent 2100 Bioanalyzer. The sequenced sample was peripheral blood or thyroid tissue (not recorded which). This receptor was obtained from an adult man with Graves' hyperthyroidism. The receptor chain draws on TRBV20-1 and TRBJ1-5, and 9 junctional nucleotides match TRBD1. In nucleotide form, the sequence is TGCAGCCTCCAAGGGGGGACAGGGACCAATCAGCCCCAGCATTTT. The translation is CSLQGGTGTNQPQHF.